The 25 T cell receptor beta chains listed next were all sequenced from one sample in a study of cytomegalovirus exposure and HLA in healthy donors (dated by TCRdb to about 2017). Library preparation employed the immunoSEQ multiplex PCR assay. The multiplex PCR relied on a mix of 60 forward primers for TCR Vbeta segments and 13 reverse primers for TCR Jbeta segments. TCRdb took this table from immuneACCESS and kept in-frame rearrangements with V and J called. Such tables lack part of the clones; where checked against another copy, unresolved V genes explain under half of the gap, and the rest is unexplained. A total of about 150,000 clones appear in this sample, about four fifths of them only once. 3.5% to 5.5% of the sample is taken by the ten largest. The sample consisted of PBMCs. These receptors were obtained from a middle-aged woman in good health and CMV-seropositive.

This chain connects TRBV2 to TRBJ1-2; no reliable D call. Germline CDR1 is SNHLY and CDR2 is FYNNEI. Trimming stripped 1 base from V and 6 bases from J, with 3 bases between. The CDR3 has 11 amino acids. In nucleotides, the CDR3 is TGTGCCAGCAGTGAAGTAGATGGCTACACCTTC. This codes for CASSEVDGYTF.

The DNA of the CDR3 is TGTGCCAGCAGCTTGGGGTCAGGGGGCGGAAACACCATATATTTT. The encoded protein is CASSLGSGGGNTIYF. The chain joins TRBV5-8 to TRBJ1-3; TRBD1 matches 8 bases. V lost 0 bases, J lost 4 bases, and 3 bases stayed unmatched. Germline V gene sequence: CDR1 SGHTS, CDR2 YDEGEE. The CDR3 consists of 15 residues.

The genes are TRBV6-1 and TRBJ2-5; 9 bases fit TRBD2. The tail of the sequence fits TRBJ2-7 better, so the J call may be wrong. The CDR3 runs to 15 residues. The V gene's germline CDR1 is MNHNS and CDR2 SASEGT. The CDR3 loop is CASIASGRSSYEQYF. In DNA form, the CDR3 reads TGTGCCAGCATCGCAAGCGGGAGGAGCTCCTACGAGCAGTACTTC.

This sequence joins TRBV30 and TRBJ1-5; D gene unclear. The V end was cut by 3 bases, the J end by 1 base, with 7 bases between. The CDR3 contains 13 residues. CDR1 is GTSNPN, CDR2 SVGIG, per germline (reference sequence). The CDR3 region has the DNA TGTGCCTGGAGCGTCCAGAGCAATCAGCCCCAGCATTTT. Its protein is CAWSVQSNQPQHF.

The CDR3, as DNA: TGTGCTAGTGGTTTGGTTCGGACAGTCCCTGAAGCTTTCTTT. Its translation is CASGLVRTVPEAFF. The V and J genes are TRBV12-5 and TRBJ1-1; tentative D call: TRBD1 (6 bases). The CDR3 spans 14 residues. V gave up 0 bases and J gave up 6 bases, with 11 bases separating them. Germline loops: CDR1 LGHNT, CDR2 FRNRAP.

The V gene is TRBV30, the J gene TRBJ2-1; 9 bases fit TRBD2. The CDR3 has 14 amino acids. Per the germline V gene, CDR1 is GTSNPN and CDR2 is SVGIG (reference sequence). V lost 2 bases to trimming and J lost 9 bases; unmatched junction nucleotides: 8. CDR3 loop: CAWSWPSGALEQFF. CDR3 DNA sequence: TGTGCCTGGAGTTGGCCTAGCGGGGCTCTTGAGCAGTTCTTC. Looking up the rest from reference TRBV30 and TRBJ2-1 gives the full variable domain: SQTIHQWPATLVQPVGSPLSLECTVEGTSNPNLYWYRQAAGRGLQLLFYSVGIGQISSEVPQNLSASRPQDRQFILSSKKLLLSDSGFYLCAWSWPSGALEQFFGPGTRLTVL.

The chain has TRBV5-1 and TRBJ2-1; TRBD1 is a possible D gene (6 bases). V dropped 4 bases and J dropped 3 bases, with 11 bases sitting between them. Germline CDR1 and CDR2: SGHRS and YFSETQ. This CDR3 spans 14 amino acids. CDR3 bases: TGCGCCAGCAGCCTGAAAGGGGGCTACAATGAGCAGTTCTTC. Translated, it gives CASSLKGGYNEQFF.

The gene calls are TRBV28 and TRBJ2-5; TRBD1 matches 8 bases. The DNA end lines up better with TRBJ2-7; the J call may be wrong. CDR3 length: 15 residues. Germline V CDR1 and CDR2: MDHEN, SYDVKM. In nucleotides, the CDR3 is TGTGCCAGCAGTTTAATTGGACAGGGCTCCTACGAGCAGTACTTC. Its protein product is CASSLIGQGSYEQYF.

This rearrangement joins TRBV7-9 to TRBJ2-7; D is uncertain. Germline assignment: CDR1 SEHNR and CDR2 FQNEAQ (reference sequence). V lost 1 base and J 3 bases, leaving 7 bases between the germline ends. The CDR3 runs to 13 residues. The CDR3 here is CASSLDVSYEQYF. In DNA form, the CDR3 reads TGTGCCAGCAGCTTAGATGTCAGCTACGAGCAGTACTTC.

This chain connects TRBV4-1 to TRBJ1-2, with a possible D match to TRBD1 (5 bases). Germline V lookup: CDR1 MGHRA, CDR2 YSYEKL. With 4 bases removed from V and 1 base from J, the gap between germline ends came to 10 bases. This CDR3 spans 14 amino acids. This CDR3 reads CASSPTQGNYGYTF. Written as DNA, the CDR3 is TGCGCCAGCAGCCCTACCCAGGGTAACTATGGCTACACCTTC.

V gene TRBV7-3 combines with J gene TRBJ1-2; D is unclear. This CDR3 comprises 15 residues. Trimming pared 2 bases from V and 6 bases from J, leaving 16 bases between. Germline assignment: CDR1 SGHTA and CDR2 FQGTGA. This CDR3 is CASSLHNGVPDGYTF. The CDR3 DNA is TGTGCCAGCAGCTTACACAACGGGGTACCCGATGGCTACACCTTC.

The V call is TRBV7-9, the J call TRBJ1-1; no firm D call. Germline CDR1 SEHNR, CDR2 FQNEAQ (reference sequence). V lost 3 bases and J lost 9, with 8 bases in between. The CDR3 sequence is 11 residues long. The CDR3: CASSFTDKAFF. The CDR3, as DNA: TGTGCCAGCAGCTTCACAGATAAAGCTTTCTTT.

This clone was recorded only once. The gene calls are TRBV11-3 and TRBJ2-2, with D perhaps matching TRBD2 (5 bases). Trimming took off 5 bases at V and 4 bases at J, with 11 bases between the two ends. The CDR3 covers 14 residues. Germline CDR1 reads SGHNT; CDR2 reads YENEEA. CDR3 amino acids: CASSGTGITGELFF. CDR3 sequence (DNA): TGTGCCAGCAGCGGCACGGGGATCACCGGGGAGCTGTTTTTT.

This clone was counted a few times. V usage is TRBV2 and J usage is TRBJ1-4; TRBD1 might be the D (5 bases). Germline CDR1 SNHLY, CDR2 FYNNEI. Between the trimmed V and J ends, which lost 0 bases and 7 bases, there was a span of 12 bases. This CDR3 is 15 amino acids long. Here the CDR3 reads CASSEADRGGEKLFF. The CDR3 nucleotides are TGTGCCAGCAGTGAAGCGGATAGGGGAGGTGAAAAACTGTTTTTT.

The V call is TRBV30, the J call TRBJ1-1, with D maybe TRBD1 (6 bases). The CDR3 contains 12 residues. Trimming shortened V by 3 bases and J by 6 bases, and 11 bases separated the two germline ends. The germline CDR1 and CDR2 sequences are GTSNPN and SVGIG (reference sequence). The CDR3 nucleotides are TGTGCCTGGAGCTCAGGGGTTCCTGAAGCTTTCTTT. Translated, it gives CAWSSGVPEAFF.

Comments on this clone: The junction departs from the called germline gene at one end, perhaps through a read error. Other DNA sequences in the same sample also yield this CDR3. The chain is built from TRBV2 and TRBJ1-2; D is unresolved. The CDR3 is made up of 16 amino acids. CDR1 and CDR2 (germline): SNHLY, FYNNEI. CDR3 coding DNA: TGCGCCAGCTTAATAGAGGTTGTCAGATCTAACTATGGCTACACCTTC. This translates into CASLIEVVRSNYGYTF.

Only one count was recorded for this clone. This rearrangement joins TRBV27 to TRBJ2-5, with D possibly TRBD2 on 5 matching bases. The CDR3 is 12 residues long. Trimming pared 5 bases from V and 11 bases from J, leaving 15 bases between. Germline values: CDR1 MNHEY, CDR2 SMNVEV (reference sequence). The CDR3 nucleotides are TGTGCCAGCAGTCCCCCTGGTGGCGGGCAGTACTTC. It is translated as CASSPPGGGQYF.

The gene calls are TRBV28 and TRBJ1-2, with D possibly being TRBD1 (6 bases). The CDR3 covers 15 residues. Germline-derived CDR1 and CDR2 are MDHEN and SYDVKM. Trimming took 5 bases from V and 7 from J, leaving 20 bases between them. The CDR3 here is CASSLSDRYVRGYTF. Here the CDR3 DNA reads TGTGCCAGCAGTCTGTCCGACAGGTACGTCCGTGGCTACACCTTC.

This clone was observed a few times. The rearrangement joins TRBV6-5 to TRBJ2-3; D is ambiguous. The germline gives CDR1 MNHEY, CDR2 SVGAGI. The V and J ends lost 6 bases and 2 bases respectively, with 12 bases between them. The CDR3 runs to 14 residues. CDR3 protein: CASSRGFATDTQYF. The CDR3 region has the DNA TGTGCCAGCAGCCGCGGTTTTGCCACAGATACGCAGTATTTT.

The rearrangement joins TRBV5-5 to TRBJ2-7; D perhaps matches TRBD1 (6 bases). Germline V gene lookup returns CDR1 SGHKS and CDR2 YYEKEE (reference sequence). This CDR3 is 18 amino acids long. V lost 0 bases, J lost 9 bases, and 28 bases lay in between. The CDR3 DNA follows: TGTGCCAGCAGCTTGGCCGTACCCGGGGCCAGGGGCCCCGGCGGGCAGTACTTC. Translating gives CASSLAVPGARGPGGQYF. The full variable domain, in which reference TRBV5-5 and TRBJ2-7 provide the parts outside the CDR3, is DAGVTQSPTHLIKTRGQQVTLRCSPISGHKSVSWYQQVLGQGPQFIFQYYEKEERGRGNFPDRFSARQFPNYSSELNVNALLLGDSALYLCASSLAVPGARGPGGQYFGPGTRLTVT.

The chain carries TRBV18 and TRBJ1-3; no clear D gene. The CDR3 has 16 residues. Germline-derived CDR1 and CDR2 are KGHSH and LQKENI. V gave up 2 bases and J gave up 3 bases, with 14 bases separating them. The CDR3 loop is CASSPMGANGGNTIYF. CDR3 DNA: TGTGCCAGCTCACCAATGGGAGCGAATGGTGGAAACACCATATATTTT.

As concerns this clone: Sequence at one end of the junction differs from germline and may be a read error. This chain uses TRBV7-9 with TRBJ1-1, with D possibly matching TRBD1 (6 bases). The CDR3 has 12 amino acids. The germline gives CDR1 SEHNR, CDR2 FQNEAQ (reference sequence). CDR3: CSSSLDRTEAFF. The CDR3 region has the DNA TGTTCCAGCAGCTTAGACAGGACTGAAGCTTTCTTT. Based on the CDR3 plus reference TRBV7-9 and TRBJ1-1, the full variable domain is DTGVSQNPRHKITKRGQNVTFRCDPISEHNRLYWYRQTLGQGPEFLTYFQNEAQLEKSRLLSDRFSAERPKGSFSTLEIQRTEQGDSAMYLCSSSLDRTEAFFGQGTRLTVV.

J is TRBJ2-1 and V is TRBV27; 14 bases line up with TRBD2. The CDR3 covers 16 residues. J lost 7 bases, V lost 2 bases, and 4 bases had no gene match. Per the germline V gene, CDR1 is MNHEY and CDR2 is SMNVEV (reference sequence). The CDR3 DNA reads TGTGCCAGCAGTTTAACCTGGACTAGCGGGAGGAATGAGCAGTTCTTC. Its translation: CASSLTWTSGRNEQFF.

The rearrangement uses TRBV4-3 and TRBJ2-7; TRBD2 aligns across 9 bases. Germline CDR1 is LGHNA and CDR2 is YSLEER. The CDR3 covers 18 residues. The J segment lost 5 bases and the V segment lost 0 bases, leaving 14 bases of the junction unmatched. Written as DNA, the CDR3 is TGCGCCAGCAGCCAAGATTCAGGGCTAGCGGGGACTTATAACGAGCAGTACTTC. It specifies CASSQDSGLAGTYNEQYF.

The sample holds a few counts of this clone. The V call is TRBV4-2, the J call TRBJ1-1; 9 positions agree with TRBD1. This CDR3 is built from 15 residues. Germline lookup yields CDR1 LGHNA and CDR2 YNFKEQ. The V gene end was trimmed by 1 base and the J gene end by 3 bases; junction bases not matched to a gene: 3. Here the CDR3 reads CASSQGDRDDTEAFF. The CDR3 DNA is TGTGCCAGCAGCCAAGGGGACAGGGATGACACTGAAGCTTTCTTT.